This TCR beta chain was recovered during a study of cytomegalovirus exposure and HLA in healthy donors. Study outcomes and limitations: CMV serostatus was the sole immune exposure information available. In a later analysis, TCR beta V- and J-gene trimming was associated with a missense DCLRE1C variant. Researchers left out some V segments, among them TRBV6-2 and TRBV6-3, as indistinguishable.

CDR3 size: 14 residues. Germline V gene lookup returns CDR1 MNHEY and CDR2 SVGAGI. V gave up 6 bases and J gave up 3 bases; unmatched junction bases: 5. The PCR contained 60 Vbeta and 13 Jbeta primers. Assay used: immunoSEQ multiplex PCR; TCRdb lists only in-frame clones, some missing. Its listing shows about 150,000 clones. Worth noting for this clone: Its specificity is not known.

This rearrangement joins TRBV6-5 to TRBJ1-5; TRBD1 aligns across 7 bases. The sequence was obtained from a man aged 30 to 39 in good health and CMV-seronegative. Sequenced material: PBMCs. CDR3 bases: TGTGCCAGCAGCCGCGACAGGGTCAATCAGCCCCAGCATTTT. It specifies CASSRDRVNQPQHF.